One sample yielded the 3 T cell receptor beta chains listed below, sequenced in a study of blood T cell repertoires in COVID-19. Repertoires were generated with immunoSEQ multiplex PCR, while TCRdb's copy carries only in-frame clones and drops some. The sample lists hundreds of thousands of clones; about 87% were seen once. Sequencing input: peripheral blood. Receptor source: a woman between 25 and 40 years old with COVID-19, enrolled during active disease.

The genes are TRBV11-2 and TRBJ2-1, with TRBD2 matching over 9 bases. V shed 8 bases, J shed 4 bases, and the junction held 6 bases outside the gene matches. The CDR3 has 14 amino acids. CDR1 and CDR2 (germline): SGHAT, FQNNGV. The CDR3 here is CASVTRGGYNEQFF. The CDR3 coding sequence is TGTGCCAGCGTTACGCGGGGGGGGTACAATGAGCAGTTCTTC. The entire variable domain, with the rest obtained from reference TRBV11-2 and TRBJ2-1, is as follows: EAGVAQSPRYKIIEKRQSVAFWCNPISGHATLYWYQQILGQGPKLLIQFQNNGVVDDSQLPKDRFSAERLKGVDSTLKIQPAKLEDSAVYLCASVTRGGYNEQFFGPGTRLTVL.

The chain is built from TRBV7-2 and TRBJ1-6; 8 positions agree with TRBD1. There are 18 residues in the CDR3. Per germline, CDR1 SGHTA and CDR2 FQGNSA. V was pared by 5 bases and J by 7 bases, with 16 bases of the junction left unmatched. The CDR3 nucleotides read TGTGCCAGCAGCAGTCCCCCCGGGACAGGAACGTGGAATTCACCCCTCCACTTT. It is translated as CASSSPPGTGTWNSPLHF. The whole variable domain, remainder taken from reference TRBV7-2 and TRBJ1-6, is GAGVSQSPSNKVTEKGKDVELRCDPISGHTALYWYRQSLGQGLEFLIYFQGNSAPDKSGLPSDRFSAERTGGSVSTLTIQRTQQEDSAVYLCASSSPPGTGTWNSPLHFGNGTRLTVT.

This clone was recorded only once. The rearrangement links TRBV3-1 (or the pseudogene TRBV3-2) to TRBJ2-3, with TRBD2 matching over 16 bases. Germline V lookup: CDR1 LGHDT, CDR2 YNNKEL (reference sequence). The trim removed 2 bases at V and 4 bases at J, leaving 9 bases unmatched. CDR3 length: 19 amino acids. This CDR3 is CASSQTVGTSGGAADTQYF. CDR3 DNA: TGTGCCAGCAGCCAAACGGTGGGGACTAGCGGGGGGGCCGCAGATACGCAGTATTTT.